This TCR beta chain comes out of a study of neoadjuvant anti-PD-1 for oral cavity cancer (dated by TCRdb to about 2021). General notes on the study: Before undergoing curative-intent surgical resection, most patients got three to four biweekly nivolumab doses at 3 mg/kg. For patients who did not progress, a fourth nivolumab dose was given around day 43, followed by definitive surgical resection on days 50-56. Responders were defined as patients with complete response, partial response or stable disease by RECIST 1.1; non-responders were defined as patients with progression. The parent correlative cohort had over ten patients and a response rate of about 35%.

Concerning this clone itself: Its antigen is not yet known. Base qualities are not at hand, and no much larger clone is one base apart.

Points the paper makes about the study in general: The TCR analyses had only three patients in each response group, and the authors called for validation in larger cohorts. Greater tumor shrinkage was correlated with larger post-treatment sizes of preexisting intratumoral clones, suggesting that expansion of preexisting clones contributed to response. Higher pretreatment blood Treg/Th17 ratios correlated with higher pretreatment blood TCRbeta clonality and lower post-treatment tumor TCRbeta clonality.

For survey sequencing, tumor libraries mostly used about 4.5 ug of input genomic DNA, with two replicates for each sample. Following the manufacturer's instructions, the team built TCRbeta libraries using the immunoSEQ hsTCRbeta kit. Sequencing of the completed libraries took place using an Illumina NovaSeq 6000 S4 flow cell after they had been pooled to approximately 3 nM. The original pipeline was this. The immunoSEQ Analyzer was used for raw data preprocessing and quality control. The analysis was restricted to productive rearrangements, with each unique CDR3 amino acid sequence defining a clonotype. Repertoire clonality was estimated as the Gini-Simpson index, which was calculated using the R package tcR. Student's t test was used to compare Gini indices, and Pearson correlation was used to assess associations with tumor size change. As stored in TCRdb, this immuneACCESS dataset retains in-frame rearrangements with V and J assigned. A fraction of the clones does not appear; measured against another copy, unresolved V genes explain less than half of the discrepancy, and the remainder lacks a known reason. V, J and clone size derive from that table, while D and trimming were established from the DNA sequence. Across this sample there are tens of thousands of clones, with roughly 29% seen only once. Roughly 15% of the sample rests with the top ten.

Counted from cysteine to phenylalanine, this CDR3 has 17 amino acids. Only the CDR3 region is kept as DNA, spanning 51 bases read in frame from base 1. Per the germline V gene, SGHVS is the CDR1 and FQNEAQ is the CDR2. V sheds 3 bases and J sheds 1 base, leaving 16 bases between their ends. Interpreted using the paper, the time point label stands for: after neoadjuvant nivolumab, at surgical resection. None of the patients had received prior systemic or radiation treatment, and all were newly diagnosed with stage II-IVA oral cavity squamous cell carcinoma. The cohort was made up of patients with locally advanced, HPV-negative oral cavity squamous cell carcinoma. Samples came from a longitudinal correlative study of a single-arm phase II trial of neoadjuvant nivolumab in oral cavity squamous cell carcinoma. Subject-matched pre- and post-treatment PBMCs and tumors from three responders and three non-responders were subjected to genomic DNA-based TCRbeta sequencing. The Maxwell RSC DNA from Tissue kit was used to isolate genomic DNA from tumor tissue.

This TCR derives from a person aged 40 to 85 with oral cavity squamous cell carcinoma. The sequence joins TRBV7-8 to TRBJ1-5; no confident D gene assignment can be made. The sample was tumor tissue, taken after nivolumab (anti-PD-1) treatment. The nucleotide sequence reads as follows: TGTGCCAGCAGCTTCACGGGAGGGAAAGCGAGCAATCAGCCCCAGCATTTT. Its translation reads: CASSFTGGKASNQPQHF.